A single sample gave rise to the 4 T cell receptor beta chains below, sequenced in a study of cytomegalovirus exposure and HLA in healthy donors. It was with 60 Vbeta and 13 Jbeta primers that the PCR ran. The data were produced by immunoSEQ multiplex PCR, yet TCRdb's version contains in-frame clones alone and is incomplete. The profile covers tens of thousands of clones, with over 60% appearing a single time and 4.6% taken by the ten largest. Sequencing was done on a sample of PBMCs. The receptors were gathered from a woman in her thirties or forties in good health and CMV-seropositive.

CDR3 DNA sequence: TGTGCCAGCAGCTTAGTAGGTACAGATAGCAATCAGCCCCAGCATTTT. Translating gives CASSLVGTDSNQPQHF. The chain has TRBV7-2 and TRBJ1-5, with no clear D. V lost 1 base and J 0 bases, leaving 10 bases between the germline ends. Germline CDR1 and CDR2: SGHTA and FQGNSA. The CDR3 spans 16 residues.

This chain connects TRBV19 to TRBJ2-1; D gene ambiguous. The CDR3 is 14 amino acids. Deletions cut 7 bases from V and 2 bases from J, with 12 bases between. Germline V gene lookup returns CDR1 LNHDA and CDR2 SQIVND (reference sequence). CDR3 sequence: CASKSGSAYNEQFF. The CDR3 DNA is TGTGCCAGTAAGTCCGGGTCCGCCTACAATGAGCAGTTCTTC. Drawing the rest from reference TRBV19 and TRBJ2-1, the complete variable domain is DGGITQSPKYLFRKEGQNVTLSCEQNLNHDAMYWYRQDPGQGLRLIYYSQIVNDFQKGDIAEGYSVSREKKESFPLTVTSAQKNPTAFYLCASKSGSAYNEQFFGPGTRLTVL.

V is TRBV27 and J is TRBJ2-2, with a weak D call TRBD1 (5 bases). V was shortened by 6 bases and J by 3 bases, with 11 bases between the two germline ends. Germline CDR1 MNHEY, CDR2 SMNVEV (reference sequence). The CDR3 has 14 residues. The CDR3: CASRWGGYTGELFF. The CDR3 DNA reads as TGTGCCAGCAGATGGGGCGGTTACACCGGGGAGCTGTTTTTT.

V and J are TRBV30 and TRBJ2-7, with D uncertain. The V gene's germline CDR1 is GTSNPN and CDR2 SVGIG (reference sequence). Trimming shortened V by 3 bases and J by 0 bases, and 6 bases separated the two germline ends. The CDR3 spans 12 residues. Here the CDR3 reads CAWRRSSYEQYF. The CDR3 DNA follows: TGTGCCTGGAGGAGAAGCTCCTACGAGCAGTACTTC. Full variable domain (outside the CDR3, taken from reference TRBV30 and TRBJ2-7): SQTIHQWPATLVQPVGSPLSLECTVEGTSNPNLYWYRQAAGRGLQLLFYSVGIGQISSEVPQNLSASRPQDRQFILSSKKLLLSDSGFYLCAWRRSSYEQYFGPGTRLTVT.